The 15 T cell receptor beta chains below were found in one sample sequenced in a study of cytomegalovirus exposure and HLA in healthy donors. The study ran its PCR with 60 Vbeta and 13 Jbeta primers. TCRdb keeps only in-frame clones here, not all; method: immunoSEQ multiplex PCR. This sample yields 130,000 to 150,000 clones, of which over 70% are seen a single time; roughly 6.3% belongs to the top ten. Source material: PBMCs. The receptors here all came from a woman aged 40 to 55 in good health and CMV-seropositive.

This chain joins TRBV5-1 and TRBJ1-4; 8 bases line up with TRBD1. This CDR3 region has 16 residues. With 4 bases clipped from V and 3 bases from J, the junction kept 8 bases outside the gene matches. Germline loops: CDR1 SGHRS, CDR2 YFSETQ. The DNA for the CDR3 is TGCGCCAGCAGCCGACAGGGGCTAGGATCTAATGAAAAACTGTTTTTT. It encodes CASSRQGLGSNEKLFF.

The V gene is TRBV9, the J gene TRBJ2-1, with D possibly TRBD2 on 6 matching bases. V was trimmed by 4 bases and J by 2 bases, leaving 13 bases between them. Germline lookup yields CDR1 SGDLS and CDR2 YYNGEE. The CDR3 is 15 amino acids. The CDR3 region is CASSPTSLAYNEQFF. As DNA, the CDR3 is TGTGCCAGCAGCCCAACTAGCCTGGCCTACAATGAGCAGTTCTTC.

The chain has TRBV2 and TRBJ1-5; D is perhaps TRBD1 (6 bases). Trimming removed 7 bases from V and 7 bases from J, with 11 bases in between. Germline V CDR1 and CDR2: SNHLY, FYNNEI. CDR3 size: 12 residues. In nucleotides, the CDR3 is TGTGCCAGCAACAGGGACGGACAGCCCCAGCATTTT. Translation: CASNRDGQPQHF.

The rearrangement links TRBV28 to TRBJ2-7, with 8 bases matching TRBD2. The CDR3 totals 14 residues. V shed 7 bases and J 4 bases; nucleotides not matched to a gene: 9. Germline values: CDR1 MDHEN, CDR2 SYDVKM. The CDR3 region is CASNPSGGEYEQYF. CDR3 coding DNA: TGTGCCAGCAATCCGAGCGGGGGTGAGTACGAGCAGTACTTC.

This clone has only a few counts. The chain employs TRBV6-5 and TRBJ2-1; 8 bases map to TRBD1. From germline, CDR1 is MNHEY and CDR2 SVGAGI. After removal of 2 bases from V and 7 bases from J, the junction contained 7 bases not matched to a gene. This CDR3 comprises 15 residues. This chain's CDR3 is CASSYKQGARNEQFF. The CDR3 coding sequence is TGTGCCAGCAGTTACAAGCAGGGGGCAAGGAATGAGCAGTTCTTC.

CDR3 nucleotides: TGTGCCAGCAGCTTAGCGGCTAGCGGGGGGGCAGATACGCAGTATTTT. This encodes CASSLAASGGADTQYF. The chain couples TRBV7-9 to TRBJ2-3; 12 bases line up with TRBD2. Trimming took 0 bases from V and 4 from J; bases not matched to a gene: 2. Germline CDR1 and CDR2: SEHNR and FQNEAQ (reference sequence). CDR3 length: 16 residues.

The chain has TRBV5-1 and TRBJ2-2; 7 nucleotides line up with TRBD1. Unmatched junction bases numbered 4, after V lost 7 bases and J lost 1 base. The CDR3 is 14 amino acids. CDR1 is SGHRS, CDR2 YFSETQ, per germline. CDR3 loop: CASQGQQNTGELFF. CDR3 DNA: TGCGCCAGCCAGGGACAGCAGAACACCGGGGAGCTGTTTTTT.

The V call is TRBV4-1, the J call TRBJ1-4, with 7 bases matching TRBD1. Germline CDR1 is MGHRA and CDR2 is YSYEKL. Trimming at V came to 5 bases and at J to 4 bases, leaving 7 bases not matched to a gene. The CDR3 is 15 residues long. The CDR3 protein is CASSGRDSLNEKLFF. CDR3 nucleotides: TGCGCCAGCAGCGGCCGGGACAGCCTTAATGAAAAACTGTTTTTT.

V gene TRBV6-4 combines with J gene TRBJ1-3; 8 bases are shared with TRBD1. Germline loops: CDR1 MRHNA, CDR2 SNTAGT. Trimming took 4 bases from V and 0 from J; bases not matched to a gene: 2. The CDR3 has 15 residues. The CDR3 loop is CASSGTGGSGNTIYF. As DNA, the CDR3 is TGTGCCAGCAGTGGTACAGGGGGCTCTGGAAACACCATATATTTT.

A note on this clone: One junction end disagrees with the germline gene, perhaps due to a read error. The rearrangement uses TRBV7-9 and TRBJ1-1; no definite D call. The CDR3 has 13 residues. CDR1 is SEHNR and CDR2 is FQNEAQ in the germline V gene (reference sequence). CDR3 DNA: TGTTCCAGCAGCTTTCGGGGAGGCACTGAAGCTTTCTTT. Translation: CSSSFRGGTEAFF.

V usage is TRBV10-2 and J usage is TRBJ2-4; D may be TRBD1 (5 bases). The CDR3 loop spans 14 amino acids. V was pared by 6 bases and J by 0 bases, with 9 bases between. Germline V gives CDR1 WSHSY, CDR2 SAAADI. CDR3: CASRAGLAKNIQYF. The CDR3 nucleotides are TGCGCCAGCAGGGCAGGGTTAGCCAAAAACATTCAGTACTTC.

The J gene is TRBJ2-7, the V gene TRBV2, with 7 positions matching TRBD2. V lost 4 bases, J lost 6 bases, and 3 bases stayed unmatched. The germline gives CDR1 SNHLY, CDR2 FYNNEI. The CDR3 loop spans 12 amino acids. The CDR3 loop reads CASSGEGSEQYF. The CDR3 DNA reads TGTGCCAGCAGTGGGGAGGGTTCCGAGCAGTACTTC.

The V gene is TRBV27, the J gene TRBJ2-7; D unclear. Germline CDR1 MNHEY, CDR2 SMNVEV (reference sequence). This CDR3 region has 13 residues. V lost 4 bases and J 1 base, leaving 8 bases between the germline ends. In DNA form, the CDR3 reads TGTGCCAGCAGTTCTTTTAATTCCTACGAGCAGTACTTC. Its translation is CASSSFNSYEQYF.

The V call is TRBV2, the J call TRBJ2-7, with 8 nucleotides matching TRBD2. V was clipped by 7 bases and J by 4 bases; unmatched bases: 3. There are 12 residues in the CDR3. CDR1 SNHLY and CDR2 FYNNEI come from the germline V gene. CDR3 amino acids: CASTREGYEQYF. The CDR3 DNA reads as TGTGCCAGCACTCGGGAGGGATACGAGCAGTACTTC.

Points on this clone: The same CDR3 arises from other DNA sequences in this sample as well. The V gene is TRBV9, the J gene TRBJ2-1, with D maybe TRBD2 (6 bases). Germline-derived CDR1 and CDR2 are SGDLS and YYNGEE. The CDR3 runs 19 residues. Deletions cut 4 bases from V and 0 bases from J, with 23 bases between. The CDR3 DNA follows: TGTGCCAGCAGCCCCCGAGGCAGGGACCAGGAGGGCTCCTACAATGAGCAGTTCTTC. Residues: CASSPRGRDQEGSYNEQFF.